The clone carrying this T cell receptor beta chain was observed many times. This entry comes from a study of T cell repertoires in cytomegalovirus infection. Study as a whole: Shared public TCR beta signatures pointed to both CMV infection and a matching HLA type.

Germline V gene lookup returns CDR1 MDHEN and CDR2 SYDVKM. V dropped 7 bases and J dropped 0 bases, with 12 bases sitting between them. This CDR3 region has 15 residues. MiXCR, run by TCRdb on the reads, gives a single entry per CDR3 protein. The sample holds about 210,000 distinct CDR3 sequences; roughly 6.5% are singletons and the top ten take more than 5.5%. Material: PBMCs. This receptor was identified in a human donor in good health (CMV status not recorded). Some clones in this sample may be carry-over from other donors' samples. The J gene is TRBJ1-4, the V gene TRBV28; D may be TRBD1 (5 bases). The CDR3 spells CASNTLTATNEKLFF. The CDR3 DNA reads TGTGCCAGCAATACTTTGACAGCAACTAATGAAAAACTGTTTTTT.